This T cell receptor beta chain stems from a study of chemoradiotherapy in HPV16-positive cancers. Germline CDR1 ENHRY, CDR2 SYGVKD. The CDR3 consists of 14 residues. With 10 bases removed from V and 6 bases from J, the gap between germline ends came to 19 bases. As to this clone: Its antigen is unknown.

Study-wide results and limits: Candidate HPV-specific clones and E7-related TCR motifs grew in tumor during treatment.

Using immunoSEQ multiplex PCR, the repertoire was profiled, and TCRdb retains in-frame clones only, with some absent. The sample holds about 12,000 clones, around 82% seen once. Sampling took place from a patient who underwent chemoradiotherapy. V is TRBV10-3 and J is TRBJ1-5; perhaps TRBD1 as D (5 bases). The source is a human donor with HPV-associated anogenital cancer. The CDR3 sequence: CATTGTVDGQPQHF. The CDR3 DNA sequence: TGTGCCACCACCGGGACCGTAGACGGTCAGCCCCAGCATTTT.